Reported below is one T cell receptor (beta chain). TCRdb's table, derived via immunoSEQ multiplex PCR, lists solely in-frame clones and lacks some. The sample includes approximately 380,000 clones, around 84% of them seen just once. This record belongs to a study of blood T cell repertoires in COVID-19. CDR3 size: 14 residues. The V and J ends lost 3 bases and 4 bases, in that order; junction bases with no gene match: 8. Germline CDR1 DFQATT, CDR2 SNEGSKA (reference sequence). The sequence came from a woman between 18 and 29 years old with acute or convalescent COVID-19. The sequenced material came from peripheral blood. The chain links TRBV20-1 to TRBJ2-5; TRBD1 agrees at 7 bases. The CDR3 DNA reads TGCAGTGCTAGTCCCCCGGCAGGGGGAGAGACCCAGTACTTC. Translating gives CSASPPAGGETQYF.